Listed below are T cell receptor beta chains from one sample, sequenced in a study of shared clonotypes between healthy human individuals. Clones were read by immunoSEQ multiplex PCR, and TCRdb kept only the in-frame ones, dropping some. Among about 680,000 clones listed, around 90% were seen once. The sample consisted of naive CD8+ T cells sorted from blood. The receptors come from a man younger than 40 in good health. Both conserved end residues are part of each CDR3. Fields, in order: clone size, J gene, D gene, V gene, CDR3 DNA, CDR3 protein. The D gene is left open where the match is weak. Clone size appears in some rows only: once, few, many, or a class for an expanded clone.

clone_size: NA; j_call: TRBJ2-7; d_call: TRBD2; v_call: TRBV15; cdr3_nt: TGTGCCACCAGCACTTCTAGCGGAGCCCTCTCCTACGAGCAGTACTTC; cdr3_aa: CATSTSSGALSYEQYF
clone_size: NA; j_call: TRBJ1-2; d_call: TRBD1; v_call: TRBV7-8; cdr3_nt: TGTGCCAGCAGCCCCGGGACAGGGGGCTACTATGGCTACACCTTC; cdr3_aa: CASSPGTGGYYGYTF
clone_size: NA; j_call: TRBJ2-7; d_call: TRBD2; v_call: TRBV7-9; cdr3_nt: TGTGCCAGCAGCCCCAGCGGGAGGGCATCCTACGAGCAGTACTTC; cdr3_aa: CASSPSGRASYEQYF
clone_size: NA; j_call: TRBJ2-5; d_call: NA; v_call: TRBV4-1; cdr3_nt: TGCGCCAGCAGCCAAGCCGAATCTGTGGGGGAGACCCAGTACTTC; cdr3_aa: CASSQAESVGETQYF
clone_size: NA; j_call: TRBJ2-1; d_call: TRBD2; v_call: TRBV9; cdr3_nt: TGTGCCAGCAGCGCTGCTAGCGGGAGACGGGATGAGCAGTTCTTC; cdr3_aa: CASSAASGRRDEQFF
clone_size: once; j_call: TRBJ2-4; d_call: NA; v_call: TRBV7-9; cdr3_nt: TGTGCCAGCAGCGGGAGTTTAGACGTCAAAAACATTCAGTACTTC; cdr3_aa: CASSGSLDVKNIQYF
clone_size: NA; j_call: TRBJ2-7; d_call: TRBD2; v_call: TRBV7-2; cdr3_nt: TGTGCCAGCAGCTTAAGGCTAGCGGGATACGAGCAGTACTTC; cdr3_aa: CASSLRLAGYEQYF
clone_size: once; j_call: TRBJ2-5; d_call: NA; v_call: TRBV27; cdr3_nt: TGTGCCAGCAGTTCACATCTCCGGGGTAGCAGTAATGAGACCCAGTACTTC; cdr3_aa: CASSSHLRGSSNETQYF
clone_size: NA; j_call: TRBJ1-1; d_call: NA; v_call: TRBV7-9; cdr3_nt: TGTGCCAGCAGCTTAGCAAGTGGGCTACCTGAAGCTTTCTTT; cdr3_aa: CASSLASGLPEAFF
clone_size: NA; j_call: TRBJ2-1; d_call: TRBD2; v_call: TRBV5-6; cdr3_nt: TGTGCCAGCAGCTTGGCACTAGCGGGGGCTTACAATGAGCAGTTCTTC; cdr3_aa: CASSLALAGAYNEQFF
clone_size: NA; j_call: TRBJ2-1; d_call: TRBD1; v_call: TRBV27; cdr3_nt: TGTGCCAGCGGCCAGGGACAGGGATTTAGTGAGCAGTTCTTC; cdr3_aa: CASGQGQGFSEQFF
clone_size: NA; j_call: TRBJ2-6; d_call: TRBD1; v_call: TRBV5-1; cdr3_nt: TGCGCCAGCAGCCGGACAGGGGATCTCTCTGGGGCCAACGTCCTGACTTTC; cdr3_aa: CASSRTGDLSGANVLTF
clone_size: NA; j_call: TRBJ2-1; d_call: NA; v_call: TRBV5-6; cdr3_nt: TGTGCCAGCAGCTTGGTAGACAATGAGCAGTTCTTC; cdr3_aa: CASSLVDNEQFF
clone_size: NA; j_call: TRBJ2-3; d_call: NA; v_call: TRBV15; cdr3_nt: TGTGCCACCAGCAGAATGACAGATACGCAGTATTTT; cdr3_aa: CATSRMTDTQYF
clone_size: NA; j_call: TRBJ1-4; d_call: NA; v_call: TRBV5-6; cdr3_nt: TGTGCCAGCAGCCAATCGGGGCGGGCTAATGAAAAACTGTTTTTT; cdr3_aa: CASSQSGRANEKLFF
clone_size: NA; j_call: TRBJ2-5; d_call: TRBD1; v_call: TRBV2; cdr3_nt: TGTGCCAGCAGCACCACGGACAGGGGGGAGAAAGAGACCCAGTACTTC; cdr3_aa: CASSTTDRGEKETQYF
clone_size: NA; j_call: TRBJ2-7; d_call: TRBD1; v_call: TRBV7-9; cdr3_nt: TGTGCCAGCAGCCCAAGGGCGGGACAGGACTCCTACGAGCAGTACTTC; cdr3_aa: CASSPRAGQDSYEQYF
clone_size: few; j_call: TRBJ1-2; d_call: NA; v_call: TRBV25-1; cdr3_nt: TGTGCCAGCAGTGACGGTTTCTATGGCTACACCTTC; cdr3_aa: CASSDGFYGYTF
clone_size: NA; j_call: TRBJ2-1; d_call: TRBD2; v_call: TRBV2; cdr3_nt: TGTGCCATCAGCGGGATCTACAATGAGCAGTTCTTC; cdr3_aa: CAISGIYNEQFF
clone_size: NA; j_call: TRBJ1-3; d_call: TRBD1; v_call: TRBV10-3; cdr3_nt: TGTGCCATCAGTGACCCCCAGGGGGCGGCCGGAAACACCATATATTTT; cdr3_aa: CAISDPQGAAGNTIYF
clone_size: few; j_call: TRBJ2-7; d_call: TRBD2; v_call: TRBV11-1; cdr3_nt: TGTGCCAGCAGCTTAGATCTAGCGGGAGCCTCCTACGAGCAGTACTTC; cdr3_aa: CASSLDLAGASYEQYF
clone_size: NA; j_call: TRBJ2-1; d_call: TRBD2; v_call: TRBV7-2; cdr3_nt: TGTGCCAGCAGCCTAGAGACTTTGAGCGGGAGGTACAATGAGCAGTTCTTC; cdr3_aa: CASSLETLSGRYNEQFF
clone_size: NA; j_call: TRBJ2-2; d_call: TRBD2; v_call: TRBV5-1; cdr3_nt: TGCGCCAGCAGCCTCCGGGTAGCGGGGTTTGACGGGGAGCTGTTTTTT; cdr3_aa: CASSLRVAGFDGELFF
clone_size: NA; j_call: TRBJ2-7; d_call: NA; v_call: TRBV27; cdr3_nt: TGTGCCAGCAGTCCCCTGGGGGGCTACGAGCAGTACTTC; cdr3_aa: CASSPLGGYEQYF
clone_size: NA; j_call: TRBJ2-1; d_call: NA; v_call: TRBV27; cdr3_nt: TGTGCCAGTAGTTACGGCGGGACGGGCTACAATGAGCAGTTCTTC; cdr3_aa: CASSYGGTGYNEQFF
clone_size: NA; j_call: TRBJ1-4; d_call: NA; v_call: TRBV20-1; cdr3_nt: TGCAGTGCCCAAGACGGCGAAAAACTGTTTTTT; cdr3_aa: CSAQDGEKLFF
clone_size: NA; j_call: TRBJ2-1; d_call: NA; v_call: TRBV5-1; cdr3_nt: TGCGCCAGCAGCCCCGGGTCAGAGCAGTTCTTC; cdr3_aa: CASSPGSEQFF
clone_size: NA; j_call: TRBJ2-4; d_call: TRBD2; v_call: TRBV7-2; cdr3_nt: TGTGCCAGCAGCCTCGGGACTAGCGGGAGGTTCGGCAAAAACATTCAGTACTTC; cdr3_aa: CASSLGTSGRFGKNIQYF
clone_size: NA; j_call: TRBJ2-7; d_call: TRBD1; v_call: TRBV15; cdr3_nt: TGTGCCACCACCGGGGAACCGGGACAGGGATTCTCTCTTACCTACGAGCAGTACTTC; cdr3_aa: CATTGEPGQGFSLTYEQYF
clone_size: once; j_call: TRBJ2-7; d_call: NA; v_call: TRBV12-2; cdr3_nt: TGTGCAAGTCGCCATCGGACTAGCGAGTCCTACGAGCAGTACTTC; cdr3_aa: CASRHRTSESYEQYF
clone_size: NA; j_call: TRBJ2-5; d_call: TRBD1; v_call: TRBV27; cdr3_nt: TGTGCCAGCAGTTTAGACAGGGGAGAGACCCAGTACTTC; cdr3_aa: CASSLDRGETQYF
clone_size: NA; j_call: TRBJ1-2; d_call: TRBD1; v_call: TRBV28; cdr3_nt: TGTGCCAGCAGTCCAGGGGGTGGCTACACCTTC; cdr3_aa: CASSPGGGYTF
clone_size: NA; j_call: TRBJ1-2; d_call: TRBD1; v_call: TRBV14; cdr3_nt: TGTGCCAGCAGCCGTAACCTAGGGACAGGGGAAAATGGCTACACCTTC; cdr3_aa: CASSRNLGTGENGYTF
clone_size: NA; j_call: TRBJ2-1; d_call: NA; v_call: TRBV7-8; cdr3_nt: TGTGCCAGCAGCTTACCCCGAACGTTGTACAATGAGCAGTTCTTC; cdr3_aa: CASSLPRTLYNEQFF
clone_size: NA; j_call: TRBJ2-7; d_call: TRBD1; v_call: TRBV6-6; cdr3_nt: TGTGCCAGCAGTTCGACAGGGAGCTACGAGCAGTACTTC; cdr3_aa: CASSSTGSYEQYF
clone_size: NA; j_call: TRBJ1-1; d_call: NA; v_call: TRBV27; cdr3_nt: TGTGCCAGCAGTTTTCAGGGGCTGAGCGTAACTGAAGCTTTCTTT; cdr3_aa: CASSFQGLSVTEAFF
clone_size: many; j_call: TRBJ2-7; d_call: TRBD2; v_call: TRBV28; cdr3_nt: TGTGCCAGCACATGGGCGGGAGCGGCCGGTGAGCAGTACTTC; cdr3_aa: CASTWAGAAGEQYF
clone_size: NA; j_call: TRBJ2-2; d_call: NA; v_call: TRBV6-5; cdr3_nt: TGTGCCAGCTCAGGCGTCGTCACCGGGGAGCTGTTTTTT; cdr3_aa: CASSGVVTGELFF
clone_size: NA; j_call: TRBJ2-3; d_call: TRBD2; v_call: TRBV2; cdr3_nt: TGTGCCAGCAGTGAAGTGCTAGCGGGTTTCACAGATACGCAGTATTTT; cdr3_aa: CASSEVLAGFTDTQYF
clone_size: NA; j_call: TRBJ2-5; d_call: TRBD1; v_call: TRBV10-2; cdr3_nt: TGCGCCAGCAATCTGGGACAGCAGCAAGAGACCCAGTACTTC; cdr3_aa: CASNLGQQQETQYF
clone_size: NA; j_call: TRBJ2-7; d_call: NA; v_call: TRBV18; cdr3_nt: TGTGCCAGCTCACCGCAGGGGGGAGGCCCAAACCGCTACGAGCAGTACTTC; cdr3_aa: CASSPQGGGPNRYEQYF
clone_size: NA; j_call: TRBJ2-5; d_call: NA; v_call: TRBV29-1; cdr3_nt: TGCAGCGCTGATCGGTCAGCCCAAGAGACCCAGTACTTC; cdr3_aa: CSADRSAQETQYF
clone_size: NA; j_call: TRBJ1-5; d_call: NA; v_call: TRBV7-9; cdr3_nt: TGTGCCAGCAGCTTAGTTGGGGGTGGCAATCAGCCCCAGCATTTT; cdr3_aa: CASSLVGGGNQPQHF
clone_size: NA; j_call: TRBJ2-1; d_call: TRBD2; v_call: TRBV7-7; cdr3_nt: TGTGCCAGCAGCTTGTCTAGCGGGAGTACCGAGTTCTTC; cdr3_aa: CASSLSSGSTEFF
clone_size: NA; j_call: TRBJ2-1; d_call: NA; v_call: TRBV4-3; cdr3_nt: TGCGCCAGCAGCCAAGATTCGAGCGGAAATGAGCAGTTCTTC; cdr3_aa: CASSQDSSGNEQFF
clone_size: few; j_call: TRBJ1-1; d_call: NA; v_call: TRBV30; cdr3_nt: TGTGCCTGGCGTAGAGTCACTGAAGCTTTCTTT; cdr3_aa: CAWRRVTEAFF
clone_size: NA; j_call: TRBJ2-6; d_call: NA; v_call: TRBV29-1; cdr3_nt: TGCAGCGTTGAGGCCTACGGGGAAAGCTCTGGGGCCAACGTCCTGACTTTC; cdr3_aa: CSVEAYGESSGANVLTF
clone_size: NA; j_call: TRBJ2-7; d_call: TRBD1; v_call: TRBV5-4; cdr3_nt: TGTGCCAGCAGCTCAGGGACAGCTTCCTACGAGCAGTACTTC; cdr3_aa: CASSSGTASYEQYF
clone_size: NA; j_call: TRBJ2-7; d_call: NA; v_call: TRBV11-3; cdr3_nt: TGTGCCAGCAGCTTAGCGGACAAGAGCTCCTACGAGCAGTACTTC; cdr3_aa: CASSLADKSSYEQYF
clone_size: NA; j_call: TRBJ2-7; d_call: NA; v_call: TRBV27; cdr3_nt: TGTGCCAGCAGTCCCCGACTTTCCTACGAGCAGTACTTC; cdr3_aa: CASSPRLSYEQYF
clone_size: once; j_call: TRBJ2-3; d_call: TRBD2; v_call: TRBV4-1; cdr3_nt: TGCGCCAGCAGCCAAGTTCGACTAGCGGGACTTAGCACAGATACGCAGTATTTT; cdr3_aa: CASSQVRLAGLSTDTQYF
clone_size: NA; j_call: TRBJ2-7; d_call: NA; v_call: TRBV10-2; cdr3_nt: TGCGCCAGCAGTGTGGGTTTCGAGCAGTACTTC; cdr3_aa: CASSVGFEQYF
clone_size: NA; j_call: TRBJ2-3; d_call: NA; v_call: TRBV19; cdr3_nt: TGTGCCAGTAGTGCGGTCCTCCCAGATACGCAGTATTTT; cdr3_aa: CASSAVLPDTQYF
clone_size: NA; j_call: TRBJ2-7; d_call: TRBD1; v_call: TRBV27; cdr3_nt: TGTGCCAGCAGTTGGGACAGCTCCTACGAGCAGTACTTC; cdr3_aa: CASSWDSSYEQYF
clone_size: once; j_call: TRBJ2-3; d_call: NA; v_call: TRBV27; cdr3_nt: TGTGCCAGCAGTGGGTACGGGACCACAGATACGCAGTATTTT; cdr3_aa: CASSGYGTTDTQYF
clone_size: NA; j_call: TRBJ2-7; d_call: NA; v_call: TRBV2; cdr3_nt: TGTGCCAGCGCGCTGGAGGGAAGGCCGGGCTACGAGCAGTACTTC; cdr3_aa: CASALEGRPGYEQYF
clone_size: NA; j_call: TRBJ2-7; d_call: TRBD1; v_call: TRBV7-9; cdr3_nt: TGTGCCAGCAGCATAGACAGGGGATTTCGGGAGCAGTACTTC; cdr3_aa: CASSIDRGFREQYF